Detailed here is one T cell receptor (beta chain). This entry is derived from a study of shared clonotypes between healthy human individuals. CDR3 length: 14 amino acids. CDR1 and CDR2 from the germline V gene are MDHEN and SYDVKM. V was shortened by 6 bases and J by 7 bases, with 16 bases between the two germline ends. Clones were sequenced by immunoSEQ multiplex PCR, and TCRdb holds only the in-frame ones, with some missing. The sample lists about 2.3 million clones, around 90% occurring once. The source is a man aged 18 to 30 in good health. Some clones in this sample may be carry-over from other donors' samples. Sample: naive CD4+ T cells from PBMCs. Noted subset: CD45RA+ positively selected. V gene TRBV28 combines with J gene TRBJ1-5, with a weak D call TRBD1 (5 bases). For the CDR3, the DNA is TGTGCCAGCAGGCTCGGGGCCAGGGTCCAGCCCCAGCATTTT. Translating it yields CASRLGARVQPQHF.